These 13 T cell receptor beta chains share one sample of origin, sequenced in a study of OX40 agonist ivuxolimab in advanced cancers. Data came from immunoSEQ multiplex PCR; TCRdb stores just in-frame clones and leaves some out. The sample yields roughly 74,000 clones, approximately 84% seen once. This material consisted of CD4+ or CD8+ T cells sorted from blood, taken in a trial of the OX40 agonist ivuxolimab. Receptors originate from an adult with an advanced solid tumor such as melanoma, head and neck, liver or kidney cancer.

The rearrangement links TRBV29-1 to TRBJ2-2; a possible D gene is TRBD2 (6 bases). V lost 4 bases, J lost 6 bases, and 18 bases lay in between. This CDR3 has 15 residues. From germline, CDR1 is SQVTM and CDR2 ANQGSEA. The CDR3 region has the DNA TGCAGCGTTGTCGGGGGACGGCGGGAATCCGGGGAGCTGTTTTTT. Amino acids: CSVVGGRRESGELFF.

The J gene is TRBJ2-5, the V gene TRBV5-1; no reliable D call. This CDR3 comprises 11 residues. Germline CDR1 reads SGHRS; CDR2 reads YFSETQ. The V gene lost 4 bases and the J gene lost 2 bases, with 3 bases spanning the gap. The CDR3 loop is CASSGQETQYF. CDR3 DNA sequence: TGCGCCAGCAGCGGACAAGAGACCCAGTACTTC.

The rearrangement uses TRBV6-6 and TRBJ2-1, with D perhaps matching TRBD1 or TRBD2 (5 bases each). The CDR3 is 15 amino acids. Germline V gene data show CDR1 as MNHNY and CDR2 as SVGAGI (reference sequence). Trimming took 2 bases from V and 8 from J, leaving 16 bases between them. This CDR3 reads CASSYEGPGVDEQFF. The CDR3 coding sequence is TGTGCCAGCAGTTACGAGGGACCCGGGGTGGATGAGCAGTTCTTC.

V is TRBV28 and J is TRBJ1-4; D not certain. Germline V gene lookup returns CDR1 MDHEN and CDR2 SYDVKM. The ends were cut back, 6 bases at V and 8 bases at J, with 13 bases in the middle. CDR3 length: 13 amino acids. The DNA for the CDR3 is TGTGCCAGCAGAGACTTCATGGGAGAAAAACTGTTTTTT. It translates to CASRDFMGEKLFF.

This rearrangement joins TRBV7-2 to TRBJ2-3; D is uncertain. Germline V gives CDR1 SGHTA, CDR2 FQGNSA. V was clipped by 2 bases and J by 6 bases, with 9 bases between them. The CDR3 is 13 amino acids. Written as DNA, the CDR3 is TGTGCCAGCAGCTTAAATCGTCTGGATACGCAGTATTTT. Protein: CASSLNRLDTQYF.

The rearrangement links TRBV11-2 to TRBJ2-7, with 8 bases lining up with TRBD1. The ends lost 5 bases at V and 2 bases at J; junction bases unmatched: 5. Germline V CDR1 and CDR2: SGHAT, FQNNGV. The CDR3 consists of 14 residues. This CDR3 is CASSKTGGPYEQYF. In DNA form, the CDR3 reads TGTGCCAGCAGCAAAACAGGGGGGCCCTACGAGCAGTACTTC.

The rearrangement links TRBV7-6 to TRBJ1-1, with 8 bases fitting TRBD1. Looked up from germline, CDR1 is SGHVS and CDR2 is FNYEAQ. J gave up 4 bases and V 5 bases, and 9 bases lay outside the gene matches. CDR3 length equals 15 residues. The CDR3 loop reads CASSARTGSATEAFF. The CDR3, as DNA: TGTGCCAGCAGCGCACGGACAGGGTCGGCCACTGAAGCTTTCTTT.

The rearrangement uses TRBV4-3 and TRBJ1-3; 7 bases are a match to TRBD1. The V and J ends lost 3 bases and 2 bases, in that order; junction bases with no gene match: 7. CDR3 size: 16 residues. Germline values: CDR1 LGHNA, CDR2 YSLEER. The CDR3: CASSQSTGVPGNTIYF. The CDR3 coding sequence is TGCGCCAGCAGCCAGAGTACAGGGGTGCCTGGAAACACCATATATTTT.

The chain has TRBV6-1 and TRBJ2-2; no definite D call. V was cut by 6 bases and J by 4 bases, with 12 bases left in between. This CDR3 has 14 amino acids. Germline lookup yields CDR1 MNHNS and CDR2 SASEGT. CDR3 nucleotide sequence: TGTGCCAGCAGCCGTCAGTGGGCCACCGGGGAGCTGTTTTTT. Protein sequence: CASSRQWATGELFF.

CDR3 sequence reads: CASSPGVLANEKLFF. The CDR3, as DNA: TGTGCCAGCTCCCCTGGGGTGCTGGCTAATGAAAAACTGTTTTTT. The chain couples TRBV18 to TRBJ1-4; unclear D gene. V was clipped by 6 bases and J by 3 bases, with 14 bases between them. Germline V gene sequence: CDR1 KGHSH, CDR2 LQKENI. This CDR3 has 15 amino acids.

This clone was counted a few times. This chain links TRBV7-2 with TRBJ2-3, with 9 bases identical to TRBD1. After removal of 4 bases from V and 3 bases from J, the junction contained 5 bases not matched to a gene. Germline loops: CDR1 SGHTA, CDR2 FQGNSA. The CDR3 loop spans 15 amino acids. In DNA, the CDR3 is TGTGCCAGCAGCTCCAGCGGACAGGGGACAGATACGCAGTATTTT. Translating gives CASSSSGQGTDTQYF.

V and J are TRBV2 and TRBJ2-5, with 8 positions matching TRBD2. The CDR3 extends over 14 amino acids. Germline CDR1 and CDR2: SNHLY and FYNNEI. Trimming removed 4 bases from V and 1 base from J; junction bases left unmatched: 2. CDR3 loop: CASSVRGGQETQYF. DNA for the CDR3: TGTGCCAGCAGTGTACGGGGGGGCCAAGAGACCCAGTACTTC.

The table lists this clone with a few counts. The genes are TRBV12-5 and TRBJ1-2; 12 bases fit TRBD1. Unmatched junction bases numbered 3, after V lost 5 bases and J lost 5 bases. The germline CDR1 and CDR2 sequences are LGHNT and FRNRAP. The CDR3 length is 14 residues. The CDR3 DNA sequence: TGTGCTAGTGGTACGGGACAGGGGGCTTATGGCTACACCTTC. It translates to CASGTGQGAYGYTF. Complete variable domain (other parts from reference TRBV12-5 and TRBJ1-2): DARVTQTPRHKVTEMGQEVTMRCQPILGHNTVFWYRQTMMQGLELLAYFRNRAPLDDSGMPKDRFSAEMPDATLATLKIQPSEPRDSAVYFCASGTGQGAYGYTFGSGTRLTVV.